Listed below are T cell receptor beta chains from one sample, sequenced in a study of CD8 T cells in Susac syndrome. TCRdb re-called the immunoSEQ multiplex PCR reads through MiXCR, storing one row per CDR3 protein. The sample shows about 430,000 distinct CDR3 sequences, roughly 85% of them seen only once. Sequenced material: CD8+ T cells from PBMCs. These receptor sequences come from a human donor with multiple sclerosis. Each CDR3 is given with its conserved first and last residue. The order of the fields is D gene, V gene, J gene, clone size, CDR3 DNA, CDR3 protein. The D gene is left open where the match is weak. Clone size appears in some rows only: once, few, many, or a class for an expanded clone.

D gene: NA
V gene: TRBV6-5
J gene: TRBJ2-1
clone size: few
CDR3 DNA: TGTGCCAGCAGTTACTCGACCCCCAATGAGCAGTTCTTC
CDR3 protein: CASSYSTPNEQFF

D gene: NA
V gene: TRBV7-2
J gene: TRBJ2-4
clone size: few
CDR3 DNA: TGTGCCAGCAGCCTGGGCTTGGGTCGAAACATTCAGTACTTC
CDR3 protein: CASSLGLGRNIQYF

D gene: NA
V gene: TRBV12-3/TRBV12-4
J gene: TRBJ2-5
clone size: NA
CDR3 DNA: TGTGCCAGCAGTCCTGGACAGATCCAAGAGACCCAGTACTTC
CDR3 protein: CASSPGQIQETQYF

D gene: TRBD2
V gene: TRBV6-5
J gene: TRBJ2-1
clone size: NA
CDR3 DNA: TGTGCCGGCAGTTACCCGGGAGGGCATGAGCAGTTCTTC
CDR3 protein: CAGSYPGGHEQFF

D gene: TRBD1
V gene: TRBV6-5
J gene: TRBJ1-4
clone size: few
CDR3 DNA: TGTGCCAGCAGTTACCTAACCGGGACAGGACGGGAAAAACTGTTTTTT
CDR3 protein: CASSYLTGTGREKLFF

D gene: TRBD2
V gene: TRBV28
J gene: TRBJ2-1
clone size: NA
CDR3 DNA: TGTGCCAGCAGTCCCGGACTAGCGGCAGCAAGCTCCTACAATGAGCAGTTCTTC
CDR3 protein: CASSPGLAAASSYNEQFF

D gene: NA
V gene: TRBV5-4
J gene: TRBJ1-1
clone size: NA
CDR3 DNA: TGTGCCAGCAGCCGGGGAGCTCAAAACACTGAAGCTTTCTTT
CDR3 protein: CASSRGAQNTEAFF

D gene: NA
V gene: TRBV20-1
J gene: TRBJ1-3
clone size: NA
CDR3 DNA: TGCAGTGCTAGTCACCAGGGAGGTGGAAACACCATATATTTT
CDR3 protein: CSASHQGGGNTIYF

D gene: TRBD2
V gene: TRBV4-1
J gene: TRBJ2-3
clone size: NA
CDR3 DNA: TGCGCCAGCAGCCAAGTCGTAAGGGGACTAGCCAACACAGATACGCAGTATTTT
CDR3 protein: CASSQVVRGLANTDTQYF

D gene: TRBD2
V gene: TRBV6-6
J gene: TRBJ2-7
clone size: NA
CDR3 DNA: TGTGCCAGCACCCTTCGGGGGGACGAGCAGTACTTC
CDR3 protein: CASTLRGDEQYF

D gene: TRBD1
V gene: TRBV12-3/TRBV12-4
J gene: TRBJ1-4
clone size: NA
CDR3 DNA: TGTGCCAGCAGTTCGTTTACAGGGGAGAATGAAAAACTGTTTTTT
CDR3 protein: CASSSFTGENEKLFF

D gene: NA
V gene: TRBV12-2
J gene: TRBJ2-1
clone size: NA
CDR3 DNA: TGTGCAAGTCGCTTAACGGATTTACTAGCCTCCTACAATGAGCAGTTCTTC
CDR3 protein: CASRLTDLLASYNEQFF

D gene: NA
V gene: TRBV4-1
J gene: TRBJ1-2
clone size: NA
CDR3 DNA: TGCGCCAGCAGCCAAGGTTCACTGGGACAAAGCTATGGCTACACCTTC
CDR3 protein: CASSQGSLGQSYGYTF

D gene: NA
V gene: TRBV4-1
J gene: TRBJ1-1
clone size: NA
CDR3 DNA: TGCGCCAGCAGCCAAGATCCGGCAGGGTTGAACACTGAAGCTTTCTTT
CDR3 protein: CASSQDPAGLNTEAFF

D gene: TRBD1
V gene: TRBV14
J gene: TRBJ1-2
clone size: NA
CDR3 DNA: TGTGCCAGCAGCCAAGTTCCAGGGGGTAACGGCTACACCTTC
CDR3 protein: CASSQVPGGNGYTF

D gene: TRBD1
V gene: TRBV14
J gene: TRBJ1-4
clone size: NA
CDR3 DNA: TGTGCCAGCAGCCAAGTCGTCAGGGGGAGTGAAAAACTGTTTTTT
CDR3 protein: CASSQVVRGSEKLFF

D gene: TRBD2
V gene: TRBV28
J gene: TRBJ2-5
clone size: once
CDR3 DNA: TGTGCCAGCAGTTTCCAGACTAGGATGGTCCGGGAGGCCCAGTACTTC
CDR3 protein: CASSFQTRMVREAQYF

D gene: TRBD2
V gene: TRBV7-3
J gene: TRBJ2-1
clone size: NA
CDR3 DNA: TGTGCCAGCAGCTTCGGGACTAGCTTAAATGAGCAGTTCTTC
CDR3 protein: CASSFGTSLNEQFF

D gene: NA
V gene: TRBV2
J gene: TRBJ1-1
clone size: NA
CDR3 DNA: TGTGCCAGCTCCCCCTCCCCTGAAGCTTTCTTT
CDR3 protein: CASSPSPEAFF

D gene: TRBD2
V gene: TRBV19
J gene: TRBJ2-1
clone size: once
CDR3 DNA: TGTGCCAGCAGAGAAGGCGGACTAGCGGTTTATAATGAGCAGTTCTTC
CDR3 protein: CASREGGLAVYNEQFF

D gene: TRBD1
V gene: TRBV27
J gene: TRBJ1-2
clone size: NA
CDR3 DNA: TGTGCCAGCAGTCGGACAGGGGGGTATCATGGCTACACCTTC
CDR3 protein: CASSRTGGYHGYTF

D gene: NA
V gene: TRBV6-2/TRBV6-3
J gene: TRBJ1-1
clone size: NA
CDR3 DNA: TGTGCCAGTACCTTAGACAGGCACACTGAAGCTTTCTTT
CDR3 protein: CASTLDRHTEAFF

D gene: TRBD2
V gene: TRBV9
J gene: TRBJ2-5
clone size: once
CDR3 DNA: TGTGCCAGCAGCCCAAGGACTAGCGGGGGAGCGGACGAGGAGACCCAGTACTTC
CDR3 protein: CASSPRTSGGADEETQYF

D gene: TRBD2
V gene: TRBV7-9
J gene: TRBJ2-5
clone size: NA
CDR3 DNA: TGTGCCAGCAGCTTATATGAAGCGGGGTACCAAGAGACCCAGTACTTC
CDR3 protein: CASSLYEAGYQETQYF

D gene: TRBD1
V gene: TRBV29-1
J gene: TRBJ1-1
clone size: NA
CDR3 DNA: TGCAGCGTTGTAGCAACCGGGACAGGAGACCGGGGGGGAGCTTTCTTT
CDR3 protein: CSVVATGTGDRGGAFF

D gene: TRBD2
V gene: TRBV23-1
J gene: TRBJ2-7
clone size: NA
CDR3 DNA: TGCGCCAGCACGCCCGGGCTAGCGGAGGAGGGGTACGAGCAGTACTTC
CDR3 protein: CASTPGLAEEGYEQYF

D gene: NA
V gene: TRBV6-6
J gene: TRBJ2-2
clone size: NA
CDR3 DNA: TGTGCCAGCACTCCGCTGGCTAGCGATATCGGGGAGCTGTTTTTT
CDR3 protein: CASTPLASDIGELFF

D gene: NA
V gene: TRBV12-3/TRBV12-4
J gene: TRBJ1-2
clone size: NA
CDR3 DNA: TGTGCCAGCAGTTTAGTAGAGAGAGCTAACTATGGCTACACCTTC
CDR3 protein: CASSLVERANYGYTF

D gene: NA
V gene: TRBV19
J gene: TRBJ1-1
clone size: NA
CDR3 DNA: TGTGCCAGTAGTTGGAATTACCAGGGAGGGACTGAAGCTTTCTTT
CDR3 protein: CASSWNYQGGTEAFF

D gene: TRBD2
V gene: TRBV27
J gene: TRBJ2-7
clone size: NA
CDR3 DNA: TGTGCCAGCAGTACTAGCGGGAGCATCCACGAGCAGTACTTC
CDR3 protein: CASSTSGSIHEQYF

D gene: NA
V gene: TRBV5-1
J gene: TRBJ2-7
clone size: few
CDR3 DNA: TGCGCCAGCAGCGAGGACGTCTACGAGCAGTACTTC
CDR3 protein: CASSEDVYEQYF

D gene: NA
V gene: TRBV27
J gene: TRBJ1-1
clone size: few
CDR3 DNA: TGTGCCAGCAGTTTATCGGGGGTCAACACTGAAGCTTTCTTT
CDR3 protein: CASSLSGVNTEAFF

D gene: NA
V gene: TRBV11-2
J gene: TRBJ1-1
clone size: NA
CDR3 DNA: TGTGCCAGCAGCTTATGGACAGCATTATTCATGAACACTGAAGCTTTCTTT
CDR3 protein: CASSLWTALFMNTEAFF

D gene: TRBD1
V gene: TRBV4-1
J gene: TRBJ2-1
clone size: NA
CDR3 DNA: TGCGCCAGCAGCCAGATCCAGGACAGGGACAATGAGCAGTTCTTC
CDR3 protein: CASSQIQDRDNEQFF

D gene: NA
V gene: TRBV6-2/TRBV6-3
J gene: TRBJ2-7
clone size: NA
CDR3 DNA: TGTGCCAGCAGTTATGGGGTCTACGAGCAGTACTTC
CDR3 protein: CASSYGVYEQYF

D gene: NA
V gene: TRBV12-3/TRBV12-4
J gene: TRBJ1-2
clone size: NA
CDR3 DNA: TGTGCCAGCAGGTCCGGGACACTCTATGGCTACACCTTC
CDR3 protein: CASRSGTLYGYTF

D gene: NA
V gene: TRBV14
J gene: TRBJ2-1
clone size: NA
CDR3 DNA: TGTGCCAGCAGATCCAGTAGCGCCTCCTACAATGAGCAGTTCTTC
CDR3 protein: CASRSSSASYNEQFF

D gene: NA
V gene: TRBV28
J gene: TRBJ1-1
clone size: NA
CDR3 DNA: TGTGCCAGCAGCCCAGACTCTGTGGGGGGCCCTGAAGCTTTCTTT
CDR3 protein: CASSPDSVGGPEAFF

D gene: NA
V gene: TRBV4-1
J gene: TRBJ1-5
clone size: NA
CDR3 DNA: TGCGCCAGCAGCCAAGAGGCCCATCAGCCCCAGCATTTT
CDR3 protein: CASSQEAHQPQHF

D gene: NA
V gene: TRBV4-1
J gene: TRBJ2-7
clone size: NA
CDR3 DNA: TGCGCCAGCAGCCAAGTAGCCCTAAATCAATACGAGCAGTACTTC
CDR3 protein: CASSQVALNQYEQYF

D gene: TRBD1
V gene: TRBV27
J gene: TRBJ1-1
clone size: once
CDR3 DNA: TGTGCCAGCAGTACCCGACAGGGGCCGGTAATACCTGAAGCTTTCTTT
CDR3 protein: CASSTRQGPVIPEAFF

D gene: TRBD2
V gene: TRBV4-1
J gene: TRBJ2-7
clone size: NA
CDR3 DNA: TGCGCCAGCAGTCGGGAGGGCGGTGGCCGTTACGAGCAGTACTTC
CDR3 protein: CASSREGGGRYEQYF

D gene: TRBD1
V gene: TRBV5-1
J gene: TRBJ1-5
clone size: NA
CDR3 DNA: TGCGCCAGCAGCGACGGGACAGGCAATCAGCCCCAGCATTTT
CDR3 protein: CASSDGTGNQPQHF

D gene: TRBD1
V gene: TRBV4-1
J gene: TRBJ1-5
clone size: NA
CDR3 DNA: TGCGCCAGCAGCCATTCTTTCCCACAGGGGTATCAGCCCCAGCATTTT
CDR3 protein: CASSHSFPQGYQPQHF

D gene: TRBD2
V gene: TRBV5-1
J gene: TRBJ2-5
clone size: NA
CDR3 DNA: TGCGCCAGCAGCTTGGCAATAGCGGGGAGCTCCCAAGAGACCCAGTACTTC
CDR3 protein: CASSLAIAGSSQETQYF

D gene: TRBD1
V gene: TRBV27
J gene: TRBJ2-7
clone size: NA
CDR3 DNA: TGTGCCAGCAGACCCACCGGGACAGGGGCACAATCTGCCTACTACGAGCAGTACTTC
CDR3 protein: CASRPTGTGAQSAYYEQYF

D gene: TRBD1
V gene: TRBV6-1
J gene: TRBJ1-2
clone size: NA
CDR3 DNA: TGTGCCAGCAGTGATCCGGTCGCAGGGGGCGCGTTAGGCTACACCTTC
CDR3 protein: CASSDPVAGGALGYTF

D gene: TRBD1
V gene: TRBV5-4
J gene: TRBJ2-4
clone size: NA
CDR3 DNA: TGTGCCAGCATGACAGGGGACATTCAGTACTTC
CDR3 protein: CASMTGDIQYF

D gene: NA
V gene: TRBV30
J gene: TRBJ2-7
clone size: NA
CDR3 DNA: TGTGCCTGGAGTGTAGTGTCAGGGCTAAAGCAGGAGCAGTACTTC
CDR3 protein: CAWSVVSGLKQEQYF

D gene: NA
V gene: TRBV29-1
J gene: TRBJ1-1
clone size: NA
CDR3 DNA: TGCAGCGTTGAAGACGTCGGGGAAGGGGGGGCGACTGAAGCTTTCTTT
CDR3 protein: CSVEDVGEGGATEAFF

D gene: NA
V gene: TRBV27
J gene: TRBJ1-1
clone size: NA
CDR3 DNA: TGTGCCAGCAGTGGACCTGGGACCCTCTTCTTAGCTTTCTTT
CDR3 protein: CASSGPGTLFLAFF

D gene: TRBD2
V gene: TRBV3-1
J gene: TRBJ2-3
clone size: NA
CDR3 DNA: TGTGCCAGCAGCCAAGAACTAGCGGGGGCCTTTCCGGGCACAGATACGCAGTATTTT
CDR3 protein: CASSQELAGAFPGTDTQYF

D gene: TRBD2
V gene: TRBV24-1
J gene: TRBJ2-3
clone size: NA
CDR3 DNA: TGTGCCACCAGTGATTTTGGCGTAGCGGGACCGCAGTATTTT
CDR3 protein: CATSDFGVAGPQYF

D gene: NA
V gene: TRBV28
J gene: TRBJ1-1
clone size: NA
CDR3 DNA: TGTGCCAGCAGTTCCGGTAGGGGAAGGACTGAAGCTTTCTTT
CDR3 protein: CASSSGRGRTEAFF